These 3 T cell receptor beta chains came from one sample sequenced in a study of shared clonotypes between healthy human individuals. Produced via immunoSEQ multiplex PCR; TCRdb's table is partial and in-frame only. The sample consists of some 580,000 clones, more than 95% of them appearing once. Cells designated naive CD8 were CD45RO-negative and were positively selected for CCR7, with terminally differentiated effector memory CD45RA+ cells excluded. Source material: naive CD8+ T cells sorted from blood. Receptors were obtained from a man aged 25 to 40 in good health.

This chain uses TRBV4-1 with TRBJ2-7; TRBD1 agrees at 8 bases. Germline V gene lookup returns CDR1 MGHRA and CDR2 YSYEKL. The V segment lost 4 bases and the J segment 4 bases; nucleotides outside the gene matches: 6. The CDR3 has 14 amino acids. The CDR3 sequence: CASSPPGGIYEQYF. The CDR3 DNA is TGCGCCAGCAGCCCCCCAGGGGGCATATACGAGCAGTACTTC.

The chain has TRBV19 and TRBJ1-5; 7 nucleotides line up with TRBD1. Germline trimming cut 3 bases from V and 1 base from J; bases unmatched to any gene: 3. Germline V gene data show CDR1 as LNHDA and CDR2 as SQIVND (reference sequence). The CDR3 spans 15 residues. The CDR3 is CASSMQGGSNQPQHF. The CDR3 region has the DNA TGTGCCAGTAGTATGCAGGGGGGAAGCAATCAGCCCCAGCATTTT.

The J gene is TRBJ2-5, the V gene TRBV7-6; weak D call: TRBD2 (5 bases). CDR3 length: 14 residues. Trimming cost V 2 bases and J 5 bases, with 12 bases left between them. Germline V gives CDR1 SGHVS, CDR2 FNYEAQ. The CDR3 region has the DNA TGTGCCAGCAGCTTACGGGTTGGACTGGAGACCCAGTACTTC. Its translation: CASSLRVGLETQYF.